A single sample is the source of the 14 T cell receptor beta chains below, sequenced in a study of long-term antiretroviral therapy in people with HIV. Sequencing relied on immunoSEQ assay v3.0, run at survey level. TCRdb's table, derived via immunoSEQ multiplex PCR, lists solely in-frame clones and lacks some. The table lists 10,000 or so clones, about 77% of them singletons. The sequencing used unsorted PBMCs, collected 0.4 years before starting antiretroviral therapy. The receptors originated from a young man with HIV.

This clone was observed a single time. V and J are TRBV9 and TRBJ2-7; TRBD2 agrees at 9 bases. CDR3 length: 15 amino acids. Looked up from germline, CDR1 is SGDLS and CDR2 is YYNGEE. V gave up 4 bases and J gave up 6 bases; unmatched junction bases: 11. The CDR3 DNA reads TGTGCCAGCAGCTCCTCGGGACTAGCCTCGGGCGAGCAGTACTTC. Translated: CASSSSGLASGEQYF.

The chain uses TRBV27 and TRBJ2-7, with TRBD1 matching 7 bases. Germline-derived CDR1 and CDR2 are MNHEY and SMNVEV (reference sequence). V dropped 3 bases and J dropped 5; count of bases not matched to a gene: 13. CDR3 length: 16 residues. CDR3 residues: CASSFWATGRVHEQYF. The CDR3 region has the DNA TGTGCCAGCAGTTTTTGGGCGACAGGGAGAGTGCACGAGCAGTACTTC.

The V and J genes are TRBV6-6 and TRBJ1-6, with D maybe TRBD1 (6 bases). CDR1 MNHNY and CDR2 SVGAGI come from the germline V gene (reference sequence). The CDR3 consists of 15 residues. V dropped 0 bases and J dropped 10 bases, with 13 bases sitting between them. CDR3 in amino acids: CASSYSGGLDSPLHF. The CDR3 region has the DNA TGTGCCAGCAGTTACTCGGGGGGGCTAGACTCACCCCTCCACTTT.

The chain links TRBV7-3 to TRBJ1-6; TRBD1 agrees at 10 bases. From germline, CDR1 is SGHTA and CDR2 FQGTGA. Trimming removed 3 bases from V and 7 bases from J; junction bases left unmatched: 3. This CDR3 comprises 15 residues. The CDR3 here is CASSLGGQGNSPLHF. CDR3 bases: TGTGCCAGCAGCTTGGGGGGACAGGGGAATTCACCCCTCCACTTT.

This clone came up a few times. The chain employs TRBV4-1 and TRBJ1-6, with D uncertain. Germline lookup yields CDR1 MGHRA and CDR2 YSYEKL. Deletions cut 5 bases from V and 8 bases from J, with 7 bases between. The CDR3 is 12 residues long. The CDR3 nucleotides are TGCGCCAGCAGCGACCTAGATTCACCCCTCCACTTT. As protein: CASSDLDSPLHF.

CDR3 loop: CASSWGPDSYEQYF. Written as DNA, the CDR3 is TGTGCCAGCAGCTGGGGACCGGACTCATACGAGCAGTACTTC. The chain is built from TRBV9 and TRBJ2-7; D might be TRBD1 or TRBD2, each matching 5 bases. The germline V gene has CDR1 SGDLS and CDR2 YYNGEE. Trimming removed 4 bases at V and 4 bases at J, with 15 bases between. The CDR3 length is 14 residues.

V usage is TRBV6-1 and J usage is TRBJ1-5; no definite D call. V was pared by 6 bases and J by 9 bases, with 15 bases between. In germline, CDR1 is MNHNS, CDR2 SASEGT. CDR3 length equals 13 residues. CDR3 nucleotides: TGTGCCAGCAGGGACCGGGGTGAGGGGCCCCAGCATTTT. The encoded protein is CASRDRGEGPQHF.

The DNA of the CDR3 is TGCGCCAGCAGTGAGCCGTCGACAGGGAGGGAGACCCAGTACTTC. Translation: CASSEPSTGRETQYF. The genes are TRBV10-2 and TRBJ2-5; tentatively, D is TRBD1 (7 bases). The germline CDR1 and CDR2 sequences are WSHSY and SAAADI. This CDR3 is built from 15 residues. V gave up 2 bases and J gave up 5 bases, with 15 bases separating them.

This clone was seen a few times. This rearrangement joins TRBV7-2 to TRBJ2-7; 11 nucleotides align to TRBD2. CDR3 length: 15 amino acids. V dropped 5 bases and J dropped 5; count of bases not matched to a gene: 8. Germline V gene sequence: CDR1 SGHTA, CDR2 FQGNSA. The DNA for the CDR3 is TGTGCCAGCAGCCCTAGCGGGGGGAGGGTCCACGAGCAGTACTTC. Residues: CASSPSGGRVHEQYF. The entire variable domain, with the rest obtained from reference TRBV7-2 and TRBJ2-7, is as follows: GAGVSQSPSNKVTEKGKDVELRCDPISGHTALYWYRQSLGQGLEFLIYFQGNSAPDKSGLPSDRFSAERTGGSVSTLTIQRTQQEDSAVYLCASSPSGGRVHEQYFGPGTRLTVT.

The chain recombines TRBV5-1 with TRBJ2-3; 13 nucleotides align to TRBD2. In germline, CDR1 is SGHRS, CDR2 YFSETQ. There are 18 residues in the CDR3. After removal of 0 bases from V and 0 bases from J, the junction contained 4 bases not matched to a gene. The DNA for the CDR3 is TGCGCCAGCAGCTTGGCCCGACTAGCGGGGGGTAGCACAGATACGCAGTATTTT. Translation gives CASSLARLAGGSTDTQYF.

The table lists this clone with a count of one. This chain joins TRBV7-9 and TRBJ1-3; D gene unclear. Germline V gives CDR1 SEHNR, CDR2 FQNEAQ (reference sequence). V was clipped by 4 bases and J by 7 bases, with 5 bases between them. The CDR3 is 11 residues long. The CDR3 is CASSSGNTIYF. CDR3 sequence (DNA): TGTGCCAGCAGCTCCGGTAACACCATATATTTT.

This chain links TRBV6-1 with TRBJ1-1, with unresolved D. The length of the CDR3 is 15 residues. Trimming shortened V by 7 bases and J by 3 bases, and 18 bases separated the two germline ends. Germline V CDR1 and CDR2: MNHNS, SASEGT. CDR3 sequence reads: CASTALFPRDTEAFF. In DNA form, the CDR3 reads TGTGCCAGCACGGCTCTGTTTCCGAGAGACACTGAAGCTTTCTTT.

The chain couples TRBV7-6 to TRBJ2-7; D could derive from TRBD1 or TRBD2 (7 bases each). The germline gives CDR1 SGHVS, CDR2 FNYEAQ. V dropped 5 bases and J dropped 2 bases, with 16 bases sitting between them. The CDR3 has 15 residues. CDR3 amino acids: CASSPGGGRTYEQYF. The CDR3, as DNA: TGTGCCAGCAGCCCAGGGGGGGGGCGTACCTACGAGCAGTACTTC.

The chain has TRBV6-5 and TRBJ1-2; 10 positions agree with TRBD1. This CDR3 is 13 amino acids long. After removal of 5 bases from V and 5 bases from J, the junction contained 2 bases not matched to a gene. Germline CDR1 is MNHEY and CDR2 is SVGAGI. Here the CDR3 DNA reads TGTGCCAGCAGTGACAGGGGGCGATATGGCTACACCTTC. Translated: CASSDRGRYGYTF.